A single sample gave rise to the 10 T cell receptor beta chains below, sequenced in a study of T cell clonality in common variable immunodeficiency. Study-level results: Reportedly, TCR beta sequences from common variable immunodeficiency showed fewer deletions and N-nucleotide insertions.

No antigen has been identified for these receptors. Assay: immunoSEQ multiplex PCR; the TCRdb copy retains only in-frame clones and omits some. This sample carries roughly 30,000 clones, none of them present only once. The sequencing input was peripheral blood mononuclear cells. Receptors were obtained from a human donor with common variable immunodeficiency.

Points on this clone: From the germline J gene comes the end of the CDR3, since the read stops 3 residues before it. Other DNA sequences in this specimen translate into the identical CDR3. The chain couples TRBV18 to TRBJ1-6; D may be TRBD1 (5 bases). Per germline, CDR1 KGHSH and CDR2 LQKENI. The ends were cut back, 0 bases at V and 9 bases at J, with 12 bases in the middle. The CDR3 sequence is 15 residues long. The sequenced CDR3 bases are TGTGCCAGCTCACCACCGGACGCGGGGGTTTCACCC. Protein: CASSPPDAGVSP. In full, the CDR3 is CASSPPDAGVSPLHF.

This clone was observed at least ten times. Coverage ceases 3 residues before the CDR3 finishes, and the germline J gene fills in the end. The genes are TRBV19 and TRBJ1-4, with D unclear. V lost 6 bases and J 0 bases, leaving 14 bases between the germline ends. The length of the CDR3 is 16 residues. Germline CDR1 reads LNHDA; CDR2 reads SQIVND (reference sequence). The CDR3 loop reads CASSLRSIATNEKLFF. Partial CDR3 DNA: TGTGCCAGTAGCTTGCGGTCGATCGCAACTAATGAAAAA.

This clone was observed many times. The read ends 3 residues early relative to the CDR3; the germline J gene fills the gap. The chain couples TRBV30 to TRBJ2-3; 13 bases line up with TRBD2. CDR3 length equals 16 residues. From germline, CDR1 is GTSNPN and CDR2 SVGIG (reference sequence). V lost 2 bases, J lost 5 bases, and 7 bases stayed unmatched. The part of the CDR3 DNA that was read is TGTGCCTGGAGTCCCGGGACTAGCGGGGTAGGAGATACG. This translates into CAWSPGTSGVGDT. The whole CDR3 protein reads CAWSPGTSGVGDTQYF.

This clone was observed a few times. The read halts 3 residues ahead of the CDR3 end, with the missing end drawn from the germline J gene. The chain carries TRBV5-1 and TRBJ2-1; D remains unclear. The CDR3 consists of 14 residues. Trimming cost V 4 bases and J 8 bases, with 16 bases left between them. CDR1 and CDR2 (germline): SGHRS, YFSETQ. CDR3 sequence reads: CASSTQTTGDEQFF. The DNA read from the CDR3 is TGCGCCAGCAGCACACAAACAACGGGTGATGAG.

This clone has more than one count but fewer than ten. The DNA ends 3 residues before the CDR3 does, and the rest of the CDR3 is filled in from the germline J gene. The gene calls are TRBV11-2 and TRBJ2-3, with D possibly TRBD2 on 5 matching bases. The V gene lost 5 bases and the J gene lost 8 bases, with 14 bases spanning the gap. The CDR3 has 13 residues. Germline values: CDR1 SGHAT, CDR2 FQNNGV. The CDR3 protein is CASSPQERSTQYF. CDR3 DNA (partial): TGTGCCAGCAGCCCGCAGGAGCGGAGTACG.

In this sample, this clone turned up a few times. The read terminates 3 residues ahead of where the CDR3 ends, so the germline J gene completes it. The chain couples TRBV2 to TRBJ2-1; 7 positions match TRBD1. The junction had 8 bases not matched to a gene; V was cut back by 6 bases and J by 3 bases. This CDR3 has 15 amino acids. CDR1 is SNHLY, CDR2 FYNNEI, per germline. The CDR3 DNA, read in part, is TGTGCCAGCAGGACAGGGTATAGTATCTACAATGAG. Its translation is CASRTGYSIYNE. In full, the CDR3 is CASRTGYSIYNEQFF. Looking up the rest from reference TRBV2 and TRBJ2-1 gives the full variable domain: EPEVTQTPSHQVTQMGQEVILRCVPISNHLYFYWYRQILGQKVEFLVSFYNNEISEKSEIFDDQFSVERPDGSNFTLKIRSTKLEDSAMYFCASRTGYSIYNEQFFGPGTRLTVL.

This clone was picked up a small number of times. The observed sequence ends 3 residues before the CDR3 terminus, with the missing tail filled in from the germline J gene. The chain couples TRBV19 to TRBJ2-1; 7 bases are shared with TRBD2. The germline gives CDR1 LNHDA, CDR2 SQIVND (reference sequence). The CDR3 extends over 14 amino acids. J lost 5 bases, V lost 2 bases, and 3 bases had no gene match. The chain's CDR3 is CASSIRSGNNEQFF. The sequenced CDR3 bases are TGTGCCAGTAGTATAAGGAGCGGGAACAATGAG.

In this sample, this clone turned up a few times. The DNA ends 3 residues before the CDR3 does, and the rest of the CDR3 is filled in from the germline J gene. The chain couples TRBV11-1 to TRBJ2-3, with TRBD2 matching over 8 bases. The J segment lost 1 base and the V segment lost 1 base, leaving 1 base of the junction unmatched. This CDR3 contains 15 residues. Germline V gene sequence: CDR1 SGHAT, CDR2 FQDESV (reference sequence). The CDR3 bases that were read are TGTGCCAGCAGCTTAGTGCGGGGGGGCACAGATACG. It yields the protein CASSLVRGGTDT. The CDR3 in its entirety is CASSLVRGGTDTQYF.

This clone was seen only a few times. Read coverage stops 3 residues before the CDR3 terminus; the germline J gene supplies the remainder. The chain is built from TRBV5-3 and TRBJ1-6; TRBD1 agrees at 9 bases. TRBV5-3 is an open reading frame whose function is uncertain. The CDR3 sequence is 15 residues long. V lost 4 bases to trimming and J lost 8 bases; unmatched junction nucleotides: 7. The CDR3 spells CARSPSGTGYSPLHF. The sequenced CDR3 bases are TGTGCCAGAAGCCCATCCGGGACAGGGTATTCACCC.

The sample holds a few counts of this clone. The CDR3 is cut off 3 residues early in the read; its end comes from the germline J gene. V gene TRBV18 combines with J gene TRBJ1-4; D perhaps matches TRBD1 (5 bases). Germline lookup yields CDR1 KGHSH and CDR2 LQKENI. Between the trimmed V and J ends, which lost 6 bases and 6 bases, there was a span of 17 bases. This CDR3 is built from 15 residues. CDR3 residues: CASSSQGANDEKLFF. The DNA read from the CDR3 is TGTGCCAGCTCTTCTCAGGGAGCGAATGATGAAAAA.